The 16 T cell receptor beta chains reported below all come from one sample, sequenced in a study of response to subunit inactivated influenza vaccine. TCRdb reprocessed the RT-PCR reads via MiXCR and lists one record per CDR3 protein. The repertoire includes about 650,000 distinct CDR3 sequences, less than 20% of them detected once, and around a tenth sits in the top ten. Here the sequenced sample was PBMCs from blood, taken 11 to 12 days after vaccination. These receptors all stem from a man in his fifties or sixties who received an inactivated influenza vaccine.

The chain recombines TRBV4-1 with TRBJ2-5, with TRBD2 matching 10 bases. Trimming cost V 0 bases and J 5 bases; bases outside gene matches: 9. Per germline, CDR1 MGHRA and CDR2 YSYEKL. The CDR3 is 17 amino acids. The CDR3 protein is CASSQDPSGGIRETQYF. Here the CDR3 DNA reads TGCGCCAGCAGCCAAGATCCTAGCGGGGGAATCAGGGAGACCCAGTACTTC.

The chain combines TRBV7-8 with TRBJ1-4; a possible D gene is TRBD1 (6 bases). The CDR3 consists of 16 residues. The germline V and J ends were trimmed by 3 bases and 0 bases, with 11 bases remaining between them. Germline lookup yields CDR1 SGHVS and CDR2 FQNEAQ. The CDR3 region has the DNA TGTGCCAGCAGCTTGACAGGAACTTCAACTAATGAAAAACTGTTTTTT. This translates into CASSLTGTSTNEKLFF.

This chain links TRBV20-1 with TRBJ1-2, with unresolved D. The CDR3 loop spans 15 amino acids. Trimming stripped 3 bases from V and 4 bases from J, with 18 bases between. Germline loops: CDR1 DFQATT, CDR2 SNEGSKA (reference sequence). CDR3 protein: CSARGMAGAIYGYTF. CDR3 DNA: TGCAGTGCTAGGGGGATGGCGGGAGCCATCTATGGCTACACCTTC.

The V and J genes are TRBV5-1 and TRBJ2-5; a possible D gene is TRBD1 (5 bases). V was shortened by 1 base and J by 5 bases, with 18 bases between the two germline ends. The CDR3 contains 16 residues. From germline, CDR1 is SGHRS and CDR2 YFSETQ. CDR3 sequence reads: CASSLFSRAVGETQYF. CDR3 sequence (DNA): TGCGCCAGCAGCTTGTTTTCCAGGGCCGTCGGGGAGACCCAGTACTTC. Based on the CDR3 plus reference TRBV5-1 and TRBJ2-5, the full variable domain is KAGVTQTPRYLIKTRGQQVTLSCSPISGHRSVSWYQQTPGQGLQFLFEYFSETQRNKGNFPGRFSGRQFSNSRSEMNVSTLELGDSALYLCASSLFSRAVGETQYFGPGTRLLVL.

This clonotype has a handful of counts. The chain joins TRBV6-6 to TRBJ2-7; D call uncertain. The V gene lost 4 bases and the J gene lost 6 bases, with 10 bases spanning the gap. Germline V CDR1 and CDR2: MNHNY, SVGAGI (reference sequence). This CDR3 spans 12 amino acids. In DNA form, the CDR3 reads TGTGCCAGCAGTTCCGGAGCCGGCGAGCAGTACTTC. Translation gives CASSSGAGEQYF.

This clonotype was seen more than once but under ten times. The chain employs TRBV27 and TRBJ1-3, with D uncertain. Trimming cost V 7 bases and J 0 bases, with 10 bases left between them. CDR3 length equals 14 residues. CDR1 and CDR2 (germline): MNHEY, SMNVEV (reference sequence). CDR3 protein: CASKAVSSGNTIYF. The CDR3 DNA follows: TGTGCCAGCAAGGCAGTAAGCTCTGGAAACACCATATATTTT.

This chain connects TRBV20-1 to TRBJ2-3; D gene unclear. Germline V gene data show CDR1 as DFQATT and CDR2 as SNEGSKA (reference sequence). This CDR3 contains 14 residues. V gave up 6 bases and J gave up 1 base, with 14 bases separating them. The CDR3, as DNA: TGCAGTGCCTCGGCCGGTTATCGCACAGATACGCAGTATTTT. Translation gives CSASAGYRTDTQYF.

This clonotype was seen more than once but under ten times. J is TRBJ2-7 and V is TRBV28; D may correspond to TRBD1 or TRBD2 (8 bases each). The CDR3 contains 15 residues. Germline V gene sequence: CDR1 MDHEN, CDR2 SYDVKM. V lost 10 bases, J lost 0 bases, and 19 bases lay in between. Written as DNA, the CDR3 is TGTGCCATCGAAGCGGGGGACAGGAGCTCCTACGAGCAGTACTTC. Amino acid sequence: CAIEAGDRSSYEQYF.

The V gene is TRBV20-1, the J gene TRBJ1-5; the D is unclear. Germline V gene lookup returns CDR1 DFQATT and CDR2 SNEGSKA (reference sequence). V was shortened by 0 bases and J by 6 bases, with 15 bases between the two germline ends. The CDR3 spans 15 residues. The CDR3 bases are TGCAGTGCTAGAGATGGAGGTCCGAGGGTTCAGCCCCAGCATTTT. This codes for CSARDGGPRVQPQHF.

The chain recombines TRBV3-1 with TRBJ2-1; 16 nucleotides agree with TRBD2. The CDR3 runs 15 residues. The germline V gene has CDR1 LGHDT and CDR2 YNNKEL (reference sequence). After removal of 4 bases from V and 9 bases from J, the junction contained 3 bases not matched to a gene. CDR3 in DNA: TGTGCCAGCAGCCGGGGACTAGCGGGGGGGCCTGAGCAGTTCTTC. It specifies CASSRGLAGGPEQFF.

The CDR3 sequence is CASSSLAGAPSYNEQFF. CDR3 DNA: TGTGCCAGCAGCTCTCTAGCGGGGGCCCCCTCCTACAATGAGCAGTTCTTC. This rearrangement joins TRBV11-2 to TRBJ2-1; TRBD2 aligns across 10 bases. J gave up 0 bases and V 4 bases, and 6 bases lay outside the gene matches. Germline V gives CDR1 SGHAT, CDR2 FQNNGV. The CDR3 consists of 17 residues.

The V gene is TRBV9, the J gene TRBJ2-7; a possible D gene is TRBD2 (6 bases). CDR3 length: 14 residues. Trimming pared 1 base from V and 5 bases from J, leaving 13 bases between. The V gene's germline CDR1 is SGDLS and CDR2 YYNGEE. The chain's CDR3 is CASSVYGSPHEQYF. Here the CDR3 DNA reads TGTGCCAGCAGCGTATACGGGAGTCCCCACGAGCAGTACTTC. Together with reference TRBV9 and TRBJ2-7, the CDR3 gives the full variable domain: DSGVTQTPKHLITATGQRVTLRCSPRSGDLSVYWYQQSLDQGLQFLIQYYNGEERAKGNILERFSAQQFPDLHSELNLSSLELGDSALYFCASSVYGSPHEQYFGPGTRLTVT.

The V and J genes are TRBV23-1 and TRBJ2-3; 8 nucleotides agree with TRBD1. TRBV23-1 is an open reading frame whose function is uncertain. CDR3 size: 17 residues. V lost 3 bases, J lost 9 bases, and 17 bases stayed unmatched. Here the CDR3 DNA reads TGCGCCAGCAGTCATGGGCCCCCGACAGGGGTATTAAGGACGCAGTATTTT. It codes for CASSHGPPTGVLRTQYF.

Remarks on this clonotype: At one boundary the junction diverges from the germline segment, which might be a read error. The rearrangement links TRBV28 to TRBJ1-3; 7 positions agree with TRBD1. The CDR3 consists of 15 residues. Germline CDR1 and CDR2: MDHEN and SYDVKM. CDR3 DNA sequence: TGTGCCAGCAGACCTGGACAGGAAAGGAGAAAGACCATATATTTT. This sequence encodes CASRPGQERRKTIYF.

There are many counts of this clonotype. The rearrangement links TRBV4-2 to TRBJ2-3; weak D call: TRBD2 (6 bases). This CDR3 contains 17 residues. V was pared by 0 bases and J by 4 bases, with 17 bases between. Germline loops: CDR1 LGHNA, CDR2 YNFKEQ. The CDR3 DNA sequence: TGTGCCAGCAGCCAAGAGTCGTACGGGAGAGGGCCAGATACGCAGTATTTT. Translated, it gives CASSQESYGRGPDTQYF.

Many counts were recorded for this clonotype. The chain is built from TRBV7-9 and TRBJ2-5; D is unclear. V dropped 1 base and J dropped 4 bases, with 10 bases sitting between them. The germline CDR1 and CDR2 sequences are SEHNR and FQNEAQ (reference sequence). This CDR3 is built from 14 residues. The CDR3 nucleotides read TGTGCCAGCAGCTTAGATCGGACGGTAGAGACCCAGTACTTC. Its protein product is CASSLDRTVETQYF.